Below are 10 T cell receptor beta chains sequenced from a single sample in a study of control samples from healthy donors and cancer patients. Data came from immunoSEQ multiplex PCR; TCRdb stores just in-frame clones and leaves some out. The table records tens of thousands of clones, over 85% of them present only once. Sequenced input: PBMCs. These receptors all come from a man aged 25-45 years with colorectal cancer.

The CDR3 sequence is CASSQEVSNYGYTF. CDR3 nucleotide sequence: TGCGCCAGCAGCCAAGAAGTCTCCAACTATGGCTACACCTTC. The genes are TRBV4-1 and TRBJ1-2; D remains ambiguous. V was clipped by 0 bases and J by 2 bases, with 7 bases between them. Germline V gene lookup returns CDR1 MGHRA and CDR2 YSYEKL. CDR3 length equals 14 residues.

The chain carries TRBV6-1 and TRBJ2-3; D possibly corresponds to TRBD2 (6 bases). V was trimmed by 0 bases and J by 4 bases, leaving 11 bases between them. The CDR3 length is 15 residues. Germline V gene lookup returns CDR1 MNHNS and CDR2 SASEGT. CDR3 region: CASSEAEEGSDTQYF. CDR3 in DNA: TGTGCCAGCAGTGAAGCGGAGGAGGGGTCAGATACGCAGTATTTT.

This chain uses TRBV6-5 with TRBJ1-3, with D unresolved. Germline-derived CDR1 and CDR2 are MNHEY and SVGAGI. The V and J ends lost 6 bases and 3 bases respectively, with 15 bases between them. The CDR3 is 15 residues long. DNA of the CDR3: TGTGCCAGCAGCACCAACGGCGTCTTTGGAAACACCATATATTTT. Protein sequence: CASSTNGVFGNTIYF.

J is TRBJ1-1 and V is TRBV5-1; perhaps TRBD1 as D (6 bases). The CDR3 is made up of 15 amino acids. Germline values: CDR1 SGHRS, CDR2 YFSETQ. Deletions cut 0 bases from V and 4 bases from J, with 13 bases between. The CDR3 nucleotides read TGCGCCAGCAGCTTGGGGCCAGGGGTGAGCACTGAAGCTTTCTTT. Residues: CASSLGPGVSTEAFF.

The chain links TRBV4-3 to TRBJ2-1; 7 nucleotides match TRBD2. Trimming at V came to 7 bases and at J to 4 bases, leaving 7 bases not matched to a gene. Germline loops: CDR1 LGHNA, CDR2 YSLEER. The CDR3 spans 14 residues. CDR3 residues: CASKQGLTYNEQFF. The CDR3, as DNA: TGCGCCAGCAAGCAGGGACTAACGTACAATGAGCAGTTCTTC.

The chain carries TRBV29-1 and TRBJ1-2, with 11 bases that match TRBD1. With V trimmed by 1 base and J by 10 bases, 8 bases remained unmatched. CDR1 and CDR2 from the germline V gene are SQVTM and ANQGSEA. CDR3 length: 14 amino acids. The CDR3 coding sequence is TGCAGCGTTGAAGCCCGGGGGACAGGGGGATTCTACACCTTC. Translating gives CSVEARGTGGFYTF.

The chain employs TRBV6-4 and TRBJ1-2; D unclear. Germline V gene sequence: CDR1 MRHNA, CDR2 SNTAGT. This CDR3 contains 14 residues. V was shortened by 5 bases and J by 4 bases, with 14 bases between the two germline ends. CDR3 bases: TGTGCCAGCAGTCCGACAAGGGAAAGCTATGGCTACACCTTC. This sequence encodes CASSPTRESYGYTF.

This rearrangement joins TRBV5-4 to TRBJ1-1; D uncertain. Germline CDR1 SGHNT, CDR2 YYREEE (reference sequence). This CDR3 has 13 amino acids. Trimming stripped 4 bases from V and 3 bases from J, with 10 bases between. The CDR3 is CASSANSYTEAFF. The CDR3 DNA follows: TGTGCCAGCAGCGCCAACTCGTACACTGAAGCTTTCTTT. Full variable domain (remainder filled in from reference TRBV5-4 and TRBJ1-1): ETGVTQSPTHLIKTRGQQVTLRCSSQSGHNTVSWYQQALGQGPQFIFQYYREEENGRGNFPPRFSGLQFPNYSSELNVNALELDDSALYLCASSANSYTEAFFGQGTRLTVV.

This clone was observed a single time. The chain joins TRBV19 to TRBJ1-1; D might be TRBD1 (5 bases). Trimming removed 3 bases from V and 0 bases from J, with 23 bases in between. The CDR3 consists of 19 residues. Per germline, CDR1 LNHDA and CDR2 SQIVND (reference sequence). CDR3 sequence reads: CASSIGTFSRAFMNTEAFF. The CDR3 DNA sequence: TGTGCCAGTAGTATCGGGACTTTCTCTAGGGCTTTCATGAACACTGAAGCTTTCTTT.

The rearrangement joins TRBV11-3 to TRBJ2-1; 12 bases match TRBD2. This CDR3 contains 15 residues. V gave up 3 bases and J gave up 4 bases; unmatched junction bases: 1. Germline lookup yields CDR1 SGHNT and CDR2 YENEEA. CDR3 residues: CASSLTSGGYNEQFF. The DNA of the CDR3 is TGTGCCAGCAGCTTGACTAGCGGGGGATACAATGAGCAGTTCTTC. Looking up the rest from reference TRBV11-3 and TRBJ2-1 gives the full variable domain: EAGVVQSPRYKIIEKKQPVAFWCNPISGHNTLYWYLQNLGQGPELLIRYENEEAVDDSQLPKDRFSAERLKGVDSTLKIQPAELGDSAVYLCASSLTSGGYNEQFFGPGTRLTVL.